This is a list of T cell receptor beta chains from one sample in a study of blood T cell repertoires in COVID-19. The method was immunoSEQ multiplex PCR; TCRdb's version includes in-frame clones alone and lacks a portion of them. The sample contains about 110,000 clones, 84% of which appear only once. The sample was peripheral blood. Receptors were obtained from a woman in her sixties or seventies with acute or convalescent COVID-19. CDR3s include the opening cysteine and the closing phenylalanine or tryptophan. The D gene is left open where the match is weak. The listing skips clone size in some rows; elsewhere it reads once, few, many or a size class.

D gene	clone size	V gene	J gene	CDR3 protein	CDR3 DNA
.	.	TRBV7-2	TRBJ2-3	CASSLQAGGRVF	TGTGCCAGCAGCTTACAAGCCGGGGGGCGGGTTTTT
.	.	TRBV3-1/TRBV3-2	TRBJ2-7	CASSQGAGGSDEQYF	TGTGCCAGCAGCCAAGGGGCGGGCGGTTCAGACGAGCAGTACTTC
.	once	TRBV27	TRBJ2-3	CASSFYGTDTQYF	TGTGCCAGCAGTTTTTATGGCACAGATACGCAGTATTTT
.	few	TRBV27	TRBJ1-5	CASSLGQGQPQHF	TGTGCCAGCAGTTTAGGGCAGGGACAGCCCCAGCATTTT
.	once	TRBV7-3	TRBJ1-4	CASSLNRATNEKLFF	TGTGCCAGCAGCTTAAACCGAGCAACTAATGAAAAACTGTTTTTT
TRBD1	.	TRBV5-4	TRBJ1-2	CASSFLDRGLWGYTF	TGTGCCAGCAGCTTCCTGGACAGGGGGCTGTGGGGCTACACCTTC
TRBD1	.	TRBV10-2	TRBJ1-2	CASRKIQGDRENGYTF	TGCGCCAGCCGAAAGATCCAGGGGGACAGGGAGAACGGCTACACCTTC
.	.	TRBV2	TRBJ1-1	CASTPEGRNTEAFF	TGTGCCAGCACCCCAGAGGGCAGGAACACTGAAGCTTTCTTT
TRBD1	.	TRBV2	TRBJ1-2	CASTGQGSVGGYTF	TGTGCCAGCACTGGACAGGGATCGGTTGGAGGCTACACCTTC
.	.	TRBV5-1	TRBJ2-2	CASSLSTGNTGELFF	TGCGCCAGCAGCTTGAGTACAGGAAACACCGGGGAGCTGTTTTTT
.	.	TRBV6-6	TRBJ2-7	CASSYSTSGAGYEQYF	TGTGCCAGCAGTTACTCGACGTCAGGGGCAGGCTACGAGCAGTACTTC
.	.	TRBV19	TRBJ1-5	CASSFGVNQPQHF	TGTGCCAGTAGTTTCGGAGTCAATCAGCCCCAGCATTTT
.	once	TRBV7-9	TRBJ1-4	CASSLRETDEKLFF	TGTGCCAGCAGCTTAAGGGAGACTGATGAAAAACTGTTTTTT
TRBD2	.	TRBV9	TRBJ2-1	CASSVGWEGSNEQFF	TGTGCCAGCAGCGTAGGGTGGGAGGGCAGCAATGAGCAGTTCTTC
.	.	TRBV19	TRBJ2-1	CASSTYPRVAGSYNEQFF	TGTGCCAGTAGTACCTACCCTAGAGTCGCAGGGTCCTACAATGAGCAGTTCTTC
TRBD2	.	TRBV5-4	TRBJ2-3	CASSLRTSGETDTQYF	TGTGCCAGCAGCCTACGGACTAGCGGGGAGACAGATACGCAGTATTTT
.	.	TRBV5-1	TRBJ1-1	CASSLVGQGQGGTEAFF	TGCGCCAGCAGCTTGGTTGGTCAGGGTCAGGGAGGTACTGAAGCTTTCTTT
TRBD1	.	TRBV7-2	TRBJ2-1	CASSPRTGGVNEQFF	TGTGCCAGCAGCCCCCGGACAGGGGGTGTAAATGAGCAGTTCTTC
.	few	TRBV11-2	TRBJ2-7	CASSYGGGSGVGYEQYF	TGTGCCAGCAGCTATGGGGGGGGATCAGGGGTCGGCTACGAGCAGTACTTC
TRBD1	.	TRBV15	TRBJ1-4	CAIPSAPGQGPPNEKLFF	TGTGCCATCCCAAGTGCACCGGGACAGGGACCGCCTAATGAAAAACTGTTTTTT
.	.	TRBV3-1/TRBV3-2	TRBJ1-4	CASSQEISVNEKLFF	TGTGCCAGCAGCCAAGAGATTAGTGTTAATGAAAAACTGTTTTTT
TRBD1	.	TRBV6-6	TRBJ1-1	CASTPGQGNTEAFF	TGTGCCAGCACCCCAGGACAGGGAAACACTGAAGCTTTCTTT
TRBD2	.	TRBV5-1	TRBJ2-7	CASALSGGRIYEQYF	TGCGCCAGCGCACTTTCGGGCGGGAGAATCTACGAGCAGTACTTC
.	many	TRBV5-1	TRBJ1-1	CASSLSLGAATGTEAFF	TGCGCCAGCAGCTTGTCTCTGGGGGCGGCAACTGGCACTGAAGCTTTCTTT
TRBD1	once	TRBV7-2	TRBJ2-4	CASSISQGALNIQYF	TGTGCCAGCAGCATTTCACAGGGGGCTCTCAACATTCAGTACTTC
TRBD1	.	TRBV5-1	TRBJ2-5	CASSQTGGAETQYF	TGCGCCAGCAGTCAAACAGGGGGCGCGGAGACCCAGTACTTC
.	once	TRBV3-1/TRBV3-2	TRBJ2-5	CASSPGPGEQETQYF	TGTGCCAGCAGCCCCGGGCCAGGGGAACAAGAGACCCAGTACTTC
TRBD2	.	TRBV5-1	TRBJ2-7	CASSPNTGTSGSEQYF	TGCGCCAGCAGCCCCAATACCGGGACTAGCGGGAGCGAGCAGTACTTC
.	.	TRBV2	TRBJ2-5	CASSVIEGEQETQYF	TGTGCCAGCAGTGTGATTGAGGGGGAACAAGAGACCCAGTACTTC
.	.	TRBV12-5	TRBJ2-7	CASGLGAGIVDEQYF	TGTGCTAGTGGTTTGGGTGCAGGTATTGTGGACGAGCAGTACTTC
.	.	TRBV2	TRBJ1-5	CASSANRGGGEPQHF	TGTGCCAGCAGTGCCAACCGAGGGGGGGGTGAGCCCCAGCATTTT
.	.	TRBV30	TRBJ1-5	CAWRGGPGSSNQPQHF	TGTGCCTGGAGGGGGGGTCCGGGGTCTAGCAATCAGCCCCAGCATTTT
.	.	TRBV29-1	TRBJ2-3	CSVGWASAQADTQYF	TGCAGCGTTGGTTGGGCCAGTGCACAGGCAGATACGCAGTATTTT
.	once	TRBV18	TRBJ2-7	CASSPGQLSSYEQYF	TGTGCCAGCTCACCCGGACAGCTGAGCTCCTACGAGCAGTACTTC
TRBD2	.	TRBV7-2	TRBJ2-3	CASSLAAGGGADTQYF	TGTGCCAGCAGCTTAGCAGCGGGGGGGGGCGCGGATACGCAGTATTTT
.	once	TRBV10-1	TRBJ1-3	CASITREAGAGNTIYF	TGCGCCAGCATAACACGTGAGGCAGGGGCTGGAAACACCATATATTTT